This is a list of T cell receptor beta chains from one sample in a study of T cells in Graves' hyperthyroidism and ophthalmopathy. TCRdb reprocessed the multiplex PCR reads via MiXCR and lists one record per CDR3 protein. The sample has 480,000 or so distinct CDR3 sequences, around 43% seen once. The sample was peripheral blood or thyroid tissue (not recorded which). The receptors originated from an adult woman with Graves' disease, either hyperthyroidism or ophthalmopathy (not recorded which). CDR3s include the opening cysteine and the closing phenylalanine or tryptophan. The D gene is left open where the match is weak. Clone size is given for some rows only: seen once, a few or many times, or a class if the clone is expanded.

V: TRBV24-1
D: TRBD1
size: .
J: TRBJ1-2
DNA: TGTGCCACCAGTGAACCGGGACAGAGTTACCGCTACACCTTC
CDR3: CATSEPGQSYRYTF

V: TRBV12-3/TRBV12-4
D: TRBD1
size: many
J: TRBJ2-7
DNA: TGTGCCAGCAGTCAATGGACAGGGATCTACGAGCAGTACTTC
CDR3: CASSQWTGIYEQYF

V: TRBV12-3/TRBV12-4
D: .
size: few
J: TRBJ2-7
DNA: TGTGCCAGCAGTCGGAGACACGAGCAGTACTTC
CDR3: CASSRRHEQYF

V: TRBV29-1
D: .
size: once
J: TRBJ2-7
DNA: TGCAGCGTTGGAAAGTTCGGGGAGCTCTACGAGCAGTACTTC
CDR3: CSVGKFGELYEQYF

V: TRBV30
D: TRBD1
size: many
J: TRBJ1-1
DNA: TGTGCCTGGACCCCCCCTCTGGGACAGGGCTGGGCTGAAGCTTTCTTT
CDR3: CAWTPPLGQGWAEAFF

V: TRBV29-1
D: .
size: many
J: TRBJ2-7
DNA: TGCAGCGTGGGATCCGGGACGTCCTACGAGCAGTACTTC
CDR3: CSVGSGTSYEQYF

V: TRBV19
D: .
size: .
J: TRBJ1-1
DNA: TGTGCCAGTAGGCATCGGAACTCTGAAGCTTTCTTT
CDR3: CASRHRNSEAFF

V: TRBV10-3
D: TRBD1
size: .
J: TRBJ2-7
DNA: TGTGCCATCAGTAACAGGGGGCGTATTGTAAGTACGGGCTACGAGCAGTACTTC
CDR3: CAISNRGRIVSTGYEQYF

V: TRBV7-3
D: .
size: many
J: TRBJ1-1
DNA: TGTGCCAGCAGCTCAACTCGGACTATGAGGGCTGAAGCTTTCTTT
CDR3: CASSSTRTMRAEAFF

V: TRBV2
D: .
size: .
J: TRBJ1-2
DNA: TGTGCCAGCAGTGAGGCGAAGGGATTACGCTATGGCTACACCTTC
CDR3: CASSEAKGLRYGYTF

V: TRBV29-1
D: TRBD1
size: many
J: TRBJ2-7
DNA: TGCAGCGTGGGAGACAGGGCCTACGAGCAGTACTTC
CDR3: CSVGDRAYEQYF

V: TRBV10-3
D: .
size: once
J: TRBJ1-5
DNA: TGTGCCATCAGGTTAAGGGCTGATCAGCCCCAGCATTTT
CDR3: CAIRLRADQPQHF

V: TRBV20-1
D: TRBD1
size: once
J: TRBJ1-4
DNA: TGCAGTGCTAGAGATCGGGAAGGGGGCGGTGAAAAACTGTTTTTT
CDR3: CSARDREGGGEKLFF

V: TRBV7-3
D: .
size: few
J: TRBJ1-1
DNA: TGTGCCAGCAGTAATCAGGCGAACACTGAAGCTTTCTTT
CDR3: CASSNQANTEAFF

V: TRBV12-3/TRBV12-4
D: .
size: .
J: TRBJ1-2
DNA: TGTGCCAGCAAGTTGAGGACTAGCGGGGGGGGCTACACCTTC
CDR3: CASKLRTSGGGYTF

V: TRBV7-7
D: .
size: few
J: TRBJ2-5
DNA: TGTGCTAGCAGCTCGAGGCAGGGTGGAGAGAACCAGTACTTC
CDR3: CASSSRQGGENQYF

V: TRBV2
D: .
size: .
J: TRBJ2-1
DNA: TGTGCCAGCAGTGAAGCAGGGACATCCTACAATGAGCAGTTCTTC
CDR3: CASSEAGTSYNEQFF

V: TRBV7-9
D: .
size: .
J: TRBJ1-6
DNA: TGTGCCAGCAGCACGGGACCCGATTCACCCCTCCACTTT
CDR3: CASSTGPDSPLHF

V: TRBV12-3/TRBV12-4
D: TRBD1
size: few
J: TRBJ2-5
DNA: TGTGCCAGCAGCACCGGGACAGGGTTTGGTGAGACCCAGTACTTC
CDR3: CASSTGTGFGETQYF

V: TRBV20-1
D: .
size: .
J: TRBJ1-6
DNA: TGCAGTGCTACGGCCTTGGGGGCGGATAATTCACCCCTCCACTTT
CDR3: CSATALGADNSPLHF

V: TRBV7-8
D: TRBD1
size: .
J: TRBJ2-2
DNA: TGTGCCAGCAGCCGGGACAGGGTTGCCGGGGAGCTGTTTTTT
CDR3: CASSRDRVAGELFF

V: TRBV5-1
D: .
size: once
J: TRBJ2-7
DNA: TGCGCCAGCAGCCAGTTCAGATCGTACGAGCAGTACTTC
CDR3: CASSQFRSYEQYF

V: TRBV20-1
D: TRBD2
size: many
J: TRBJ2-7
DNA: TGCAGTTCGACCGGGACTAGCGGGAGTCCTTACGAGCAGTACTTC
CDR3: CSSTGTSGSPYEQYF

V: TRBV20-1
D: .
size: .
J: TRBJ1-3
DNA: TGCAGTGCTAGAACCCGAAACTCTGGAAACACCATATATTTT
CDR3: CSARTRNSGNTIYF

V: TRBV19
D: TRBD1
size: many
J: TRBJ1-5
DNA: TGTGCCAGTAGCACCGACAGGGGGGGTCAGCCCCAGCATTTT
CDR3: CASSTDRGGQPQHF

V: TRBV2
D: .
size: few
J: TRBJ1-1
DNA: TGTGCCAGCATTAAACTAGGGCCGGGTGAAGCCTTCTTT
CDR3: CASIKLGPGEAFF

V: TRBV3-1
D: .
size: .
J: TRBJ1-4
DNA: TGTGCCAGCAGCCCTCTTGGAGGGGATGAAAAACTGTTTTTT
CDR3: CASSPLGGDEKLFF

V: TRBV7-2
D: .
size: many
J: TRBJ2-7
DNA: TGTGCCAGCAGCGCGGGACGGGTTTCCTACGAGCAGTACTTC
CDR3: CASSAGRVSYEQYF

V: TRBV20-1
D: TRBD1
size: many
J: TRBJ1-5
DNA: TGCAGTGCAAAGACAGGGCGAGAGCCCCAGCATTTT
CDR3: CSAKTGREPQHF

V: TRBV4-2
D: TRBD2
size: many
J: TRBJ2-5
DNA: TGTGCCAGCAGCCAGGCGGGAGGGGCTGAGACCCAGTACTTC
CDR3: CASSQAGGAETQYF

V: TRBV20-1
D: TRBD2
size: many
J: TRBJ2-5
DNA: TGCAGTGCTCCCGACCGGCGGCGGGGGCAAGAGACCCAGTACTTC
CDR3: CSAPDRRRGQETQYF

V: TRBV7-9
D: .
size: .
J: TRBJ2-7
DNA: TGTGCCAGCAGCCAAGGGGCAGGGAATGACTACGAGCAGTACTTC
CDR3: CASSQGAGNDYEQYF

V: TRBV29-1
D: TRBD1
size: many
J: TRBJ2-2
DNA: TGCAGCGTTGAAGATACCGGGGACAGCACCGGGGAGCTGTTTTTT
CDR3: CSVEDTGDSTGELFF

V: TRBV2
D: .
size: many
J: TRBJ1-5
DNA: TGTGCCAGCAGTGTCTCCGGCAATCAGCCCCAGCATTTT
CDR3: CASSVSGNQPQHF

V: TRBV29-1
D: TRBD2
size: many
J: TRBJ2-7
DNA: TGCAGCGTTGAAATTGCGAGCGGGAGGAGCCCAGTTTACGAGCAGTACTTC
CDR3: CSVEIASGRSPVYEQYF

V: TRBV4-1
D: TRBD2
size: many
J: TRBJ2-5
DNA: TGCGCCAGCAGCCAAACTAGCGGGAGAGTTGAGACCCAGTACTTC
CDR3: CASSQTSGRVETQYF

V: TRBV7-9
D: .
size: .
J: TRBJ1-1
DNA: TGTGCCAGCAGCCACCGGGACACCGACACTGAAGCTTTCTTT
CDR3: CASSHRDTDTEAFF